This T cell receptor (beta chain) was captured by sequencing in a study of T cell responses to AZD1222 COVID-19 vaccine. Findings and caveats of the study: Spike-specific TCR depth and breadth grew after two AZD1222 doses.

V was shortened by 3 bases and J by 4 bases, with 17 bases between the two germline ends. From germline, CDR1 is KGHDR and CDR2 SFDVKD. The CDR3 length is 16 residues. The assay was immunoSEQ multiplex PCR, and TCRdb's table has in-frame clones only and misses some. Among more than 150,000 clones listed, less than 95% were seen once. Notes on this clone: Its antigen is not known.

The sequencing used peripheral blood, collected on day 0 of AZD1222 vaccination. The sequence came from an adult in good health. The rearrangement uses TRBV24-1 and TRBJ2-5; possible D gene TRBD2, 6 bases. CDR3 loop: CATSDALALKGETQYF. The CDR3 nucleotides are TGTGCCACCAGTGATGCACTAGCTCTCAAGGGAGAGACCCAGTACTTC.